The clone carrying this TCR beta chain was picked up many times. Its specificity is unknown. The data derive from a study of human T cells and chemical hapten exposure. Study details: Upper inner arm skin measuring roughly 2 cm by roughly 2 cm received 2% DPC for sensitization. Weekly administration of diphenylcyclopropenone to the scalp of patients continued throughout the roughly 23-week study. Study-wide findings and caveats: Alopecia affected the donors, so their immune response may differ from healthy people's.

The time point was: patch test 1, 2 weeks after DPC sensitization. Treatment meaning: therapeutic diphenylcyclopropenone sensitization with weekly scalp DPC. The length of the CDR3 is 11 residues. V lost 0 bases and J lost 7, with 6 bases in between. Germline CDR1 is DFQATT and CDR2 is SNEGSKA (reference sequence). MiXCR, run by TCRdb on the RACE reads, gives a single entry per CDR3 protein. The top ten hold less than 2% of the sample, which has tens of thousands of distinct CDR3 sequences, about 7.5% seen once. The chain joins TRBV20-1 to TRBJ1-2; D is unclear. This material consisted of whole blood, taken in connection with sensitization to the hapten diphenylcyclopropenone (DPC). This sequence originates from a woman aged 25 to 39 with alopecia areata. Some clones in this sample may be carry-over from other donors' samples. The CDR3: CSAREMAGYTF. CDR3 DNA sequence: TGCAGTGCTAGAGAAATGGCTGGCTACACCTTC.